This T cell receptor beta chain was recorded in a study of CD8+CD57+ T cells in acquired aplastic anemia. Overall study context: Across the sorted CD4+ and CD8+ cells, DNA amounts averaged roughly 3.5 ug. Whole-study results and caveats: Patients were compared with controls for CD8+ Simpson's diversity, and no significant difference emerged. Sharing between patients and controls was observed for twenty-nine CD8+ CDR3 sequences.

Profiles of TCR beta VDJ and CDR3 were generated from a genomic DNA template. One entry per CDR3 protein, called by TCRdb with MiXCR from the reads. The sample shows about 470,000 distinct CDR3 sequences, around 33% of them seen only once. V lost 5 bases, J lost 7 bases, and 15 bases lay in between. This CDR3 is 15 amino acids long. CDR1 is MNHNS, CDR2 SASEGT, per germline. CD8+CD57+ cell expansion, shown by flow cytometry, had occurred in the patients selected for sequencing. This clonotype was picked up many times. Its antigen remains unidentified. Sequencing was carried out using sorted CD4+, CD8+, or CD8+CD57+ T cells (not recorded which) from PBMCs. The rearrangement joins TRBV6-1 to TRBJ1-6, with D maybe TRBD1 (6 bases). The origin of this receptor is a human donor with aplastic anemia. CDR3 sequence (DNA): TGTGCCAGCAGTCGGGGGGGGCGAACGAATTCACCCCTCCACTTT. Its translation is CASSRGGRTNSPLHF.